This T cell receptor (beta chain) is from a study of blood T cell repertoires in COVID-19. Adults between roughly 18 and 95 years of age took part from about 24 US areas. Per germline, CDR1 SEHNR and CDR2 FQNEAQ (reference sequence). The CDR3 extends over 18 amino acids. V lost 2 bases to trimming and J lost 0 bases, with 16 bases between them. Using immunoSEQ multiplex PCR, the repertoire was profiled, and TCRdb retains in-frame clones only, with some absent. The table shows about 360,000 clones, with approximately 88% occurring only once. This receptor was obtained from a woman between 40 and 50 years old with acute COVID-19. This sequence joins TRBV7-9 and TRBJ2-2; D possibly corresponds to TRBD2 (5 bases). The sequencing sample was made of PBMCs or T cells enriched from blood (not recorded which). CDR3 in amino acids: CASSLSRGPLTNTGELFF. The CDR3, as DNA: TGTGCCAGCAGCTTATCTCGAGGGCCCCTAACGAACACCGGGGAGCTGTTTTTT.